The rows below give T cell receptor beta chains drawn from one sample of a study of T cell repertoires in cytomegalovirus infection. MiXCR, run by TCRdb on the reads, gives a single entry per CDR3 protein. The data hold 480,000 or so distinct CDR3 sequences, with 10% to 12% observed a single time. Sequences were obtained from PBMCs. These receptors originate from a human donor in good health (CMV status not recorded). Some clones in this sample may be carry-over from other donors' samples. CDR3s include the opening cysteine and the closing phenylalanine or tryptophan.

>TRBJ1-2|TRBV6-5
CASSYSGGMYGYTF
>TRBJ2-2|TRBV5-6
CASSFGTKNTGELFF
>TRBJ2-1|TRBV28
CASSLFGLYNEQFF
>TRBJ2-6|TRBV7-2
CASSLANVLTF
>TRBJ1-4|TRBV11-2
CASRSRQGNNEKLFF
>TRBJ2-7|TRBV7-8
CASSFFGRFYEQYF
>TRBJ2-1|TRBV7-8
CASSLDGVHEQFF
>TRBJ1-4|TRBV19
CASSTRQAGNEKLFF
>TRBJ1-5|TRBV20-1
CSARSAAGGNNQPQHF
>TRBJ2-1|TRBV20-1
CSARVQPHDEQFF
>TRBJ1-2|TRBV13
CASEETGFSGYTF
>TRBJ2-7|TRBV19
CATASRGKNLYTYEQYF
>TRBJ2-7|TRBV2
CASSEAPRLAGDEQYF
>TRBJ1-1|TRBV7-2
CASSLQGALGEAFF
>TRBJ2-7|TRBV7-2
CASSLLEYF
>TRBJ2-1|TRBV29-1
CRAGGGEQFF
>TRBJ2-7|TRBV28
CASSLRDFSFSYEQYF
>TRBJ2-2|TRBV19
CASSVMTGLPWDTGELFF
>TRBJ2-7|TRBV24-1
CATSDLQITGTESTGQYF
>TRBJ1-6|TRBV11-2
CASSFWDRVERSPLHF
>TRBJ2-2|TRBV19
CASSPAGGGSTGELFF
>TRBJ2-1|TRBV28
CASTPVAGELNEQFF
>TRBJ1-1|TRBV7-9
CASSSQVGKNTEAFF
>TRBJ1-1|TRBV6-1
CATPRTGRTEAFF
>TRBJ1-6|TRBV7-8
CASSLAPGGSYNSPLHF
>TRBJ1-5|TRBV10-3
CATRQGLVSNQPQHF
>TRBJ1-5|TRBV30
CAWSRRTGRTQPQHF
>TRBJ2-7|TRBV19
CASSITVGDLYEQYF
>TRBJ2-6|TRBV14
CASSPTGEGVLTF
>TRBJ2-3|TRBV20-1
CSALDEGPDTQYF
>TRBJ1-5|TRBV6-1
CASSEVRDQPQHF
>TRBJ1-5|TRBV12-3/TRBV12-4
CASRRQVNQPQHF
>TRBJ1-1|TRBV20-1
CSARDKGEGWDTEAFF
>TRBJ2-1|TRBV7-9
CASSLGAGLQYNEQFF
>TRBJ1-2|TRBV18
CASSPPGGLNYGYTF
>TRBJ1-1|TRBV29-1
CSAGTVDTEAFF
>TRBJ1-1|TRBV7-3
CASSLQGGTEAFF